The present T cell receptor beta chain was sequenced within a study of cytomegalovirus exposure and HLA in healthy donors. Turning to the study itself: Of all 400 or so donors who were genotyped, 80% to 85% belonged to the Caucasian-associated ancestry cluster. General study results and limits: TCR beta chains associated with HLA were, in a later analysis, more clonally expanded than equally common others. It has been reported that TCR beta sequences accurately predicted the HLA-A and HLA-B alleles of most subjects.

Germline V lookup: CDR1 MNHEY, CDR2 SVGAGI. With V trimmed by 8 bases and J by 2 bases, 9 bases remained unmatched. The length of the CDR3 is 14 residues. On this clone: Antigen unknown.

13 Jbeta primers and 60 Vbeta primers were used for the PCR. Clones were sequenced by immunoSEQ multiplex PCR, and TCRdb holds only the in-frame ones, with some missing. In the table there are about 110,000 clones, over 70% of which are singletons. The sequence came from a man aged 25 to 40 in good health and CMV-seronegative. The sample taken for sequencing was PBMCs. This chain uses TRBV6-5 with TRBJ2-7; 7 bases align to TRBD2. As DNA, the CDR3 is TGTGCCAGCGGGGAGGGGAGCTCTACCTACGAGCAGTACTTC. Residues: CASGEGSSTYEQYF.